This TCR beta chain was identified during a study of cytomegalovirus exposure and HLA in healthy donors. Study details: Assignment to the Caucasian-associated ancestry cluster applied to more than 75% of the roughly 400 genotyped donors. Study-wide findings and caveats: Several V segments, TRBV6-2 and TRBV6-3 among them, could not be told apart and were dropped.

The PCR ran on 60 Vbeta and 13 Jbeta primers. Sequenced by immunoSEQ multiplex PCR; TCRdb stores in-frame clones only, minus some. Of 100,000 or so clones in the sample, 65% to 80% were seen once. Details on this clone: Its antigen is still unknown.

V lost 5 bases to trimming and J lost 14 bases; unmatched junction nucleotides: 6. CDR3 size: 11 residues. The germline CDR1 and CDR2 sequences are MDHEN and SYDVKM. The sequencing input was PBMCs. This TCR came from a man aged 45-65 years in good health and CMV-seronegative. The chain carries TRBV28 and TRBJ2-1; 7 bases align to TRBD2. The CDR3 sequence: CASSPGTIKFF. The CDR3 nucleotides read TGTGCCAGCAGTCCCGGGACTATCAAGTTCTTC.